The text below deals with one T cell receptor beta chain. Germline CDR1 and CDR2: SEHNR and FQNEAQ (reference sequence). V gave up 1 base and J gave up 4 bases; unmatched junction bases: 3. There are 14 residues in the CDR3. Original data processing: By means of reference gene primer amplification, nucleated cell counts were estimated. Sequenced by immunoSEQ multiplex PCR; TCRdb stores in-frame clones only, minus some. The V and J calls and clone size are taken from that table; D and trimming were inferred from the DNA. This sample yields about 180,000 clones, of which approximately 85% are seen a single time; more than 3% belongs to the top ten. The sample belongs to a study of blood T cell repertoires in COVID-19. Overall study: Whether acute or convalescent, the COVID-19 samples came from the United States, Italy and Spain. From T cells, B-cell-depleted T cells, or PBMCs came the material, which was cDNA or gDNA.

Sequenced: peripheral blood. The chain has TRBV7-9 and TRBJ1-2; 7 bases agree with TRBD1. The receptor's source is a man between 60 and 75 years old with acute or convalescent COVID-19. This CDR3 is CASSLGDRAYGYTF. The CDR3 bases are TGTGCCAGCAGCTTAGGGGACAGAGCCTATGGCTACACCTTC. Filled out from reference TRBV7-9 and TRBJ1-2, the complete variable domain reads DTGVSQNPRHKITKRGQNVTFRCDPISEHNRLYWYRQTLGQGPEFLTYFQNEAQLEKSRLLSDRFSAERPKGSFSTLEIQRTEQGDSAMYLCASSLGDRAYGYTFGSGTRLTVV.